The table lists the clone carrying this T cell receptor (beta chain) with a few counts. What it binds is unknown. This entry comes from a study of T cells in Graves' hyperthyroidism and ophthalmopathy. Researchers amplified the TCR beta CDR3 regions from RNA transcripts. Primed by the HTBI set, a first-round RT-PCR was run on the TCR CDR3. MiXCR, run by TCRdb on the multiplex PCR reads, gives a single entry per CDR3 protein. The sample lists 500,000 to 650,000 distinct CDR3 sequences, 15% to 20% occurring once. Each diagnosis drew on symptoms, thyroxine, TRAb, thyroid ultrasound and orbital computed tomography findings. PBMCs were obtained from 10 ml fresh peripheral blood. Overall study results and limits: Ophthalmopathy prediction by the model preceded onset by a median about 6 months.

The sample was blood. This receptor was taken from a man aged 35 to 55 with Graves' ophthalmopathy.

CDR3 sequence reads: CAISESGRNEQFF. CDR3 sequence (DNA): TGTGCCATCAGTGAGTCTGGCCGTAATGAGCAGTTCTTC. The gene calls are TRBV10-3 and TRBJ2-1; D not certain. Germline V CDR1 and CDR2: ENHRY, SYGVKD. Trimming removed 0 bases from V and 7 bases from J, with 7 bases in between. CDR3 size: 13 residues.